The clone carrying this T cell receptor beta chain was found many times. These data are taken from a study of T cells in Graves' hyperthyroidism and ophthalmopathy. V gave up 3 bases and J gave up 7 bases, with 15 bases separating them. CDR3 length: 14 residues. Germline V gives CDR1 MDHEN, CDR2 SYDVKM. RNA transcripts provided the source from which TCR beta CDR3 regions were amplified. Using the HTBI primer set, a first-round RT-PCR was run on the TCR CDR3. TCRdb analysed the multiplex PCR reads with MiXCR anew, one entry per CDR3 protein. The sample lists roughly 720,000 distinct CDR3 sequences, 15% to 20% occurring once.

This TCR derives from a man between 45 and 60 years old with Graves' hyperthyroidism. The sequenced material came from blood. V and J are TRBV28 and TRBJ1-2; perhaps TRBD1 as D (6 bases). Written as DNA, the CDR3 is TGTGCCAGCAGTTTGGGGGGGCGTTCTGCTGGCTACACCTTC. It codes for CASSLGGRSAGYTF.